A selection of T cell receptor beta chains follows, all from one sample in a study of blood T cell repertoires in COVID-19. Assay used: immunoSEQ multiplex PCR; TCRdb lists only in-frame clones, some missing. The repertoire includes approximately 170,000 clones, less than 90% of them detected once, and 20% to 30% sits in the top ten. Material for sequencing was peripheral blood. These receptors were taken from a man aged 55 to 70 with acute or convalescent COVID-19. Both conserved end residues are part of each CDR3. Each record gives: V gene, clone size, J gene, D gene, CDR3 DNA, CDR3 protein. The D gene is left open where the match is weak. Size values are once, few and many counts, or a class for expanded clones, and some rows have none.

>TRBV2|-|TRBJ2-3|-
TGTGCCGCAGGTATCCGGGATACGCAGTATTTT
CAAGIRDTQYF
>TRBV7-8|-|TRBJ1-1|-
TGTGCCAGCAGCCCAACGGGGGGGTTAGCTTTCTTT
CASSPTGGLAFF
>TRBV6-5|-|TRBJ1-1|TRBD1
TGTGCCAGCAGGGACCGGGGGACAGGGGCCACTGAAGCTTTCTTT
CASRDRGTGATEAFF
>TRBV19|-|TRBJ1-1|TRBD1
TGTGCCAGTAGCAAACTAACAGGGGGGAACACTGAAGCTTTCTTT
CASSKLTGGNTEAFF
>TRBV5-1|few|TRBJ2-7|-
TGCGCCAGCGCCATCTTAGCAACCTCTGGGGAGCAGTACTTC
CASAILATSGEQYF
>TRBV27|-|TRBJ1-1|-
TGTGCCAGCAGTTTGCACAGGTACATGAACACTGAAGCTTTCTTT
CASSLHRYMNTEAFF
>TRBV10-3|-|TRBJ2-1|-
TGTGCCATCAGTGACGTGGCTTCAGGGCGCTCCTACAATGAGCAGTTCTTC
CAISDVASGRSYNEQFF
>TRBV19|-|TRBJ2-3|TRBD1
TGTGCCAGTAGTTTACAGGGGTCAGATACGCAGTATTTT
CASSLQGSDTQYF
>TRBV4-1|-|TRBJ2-3|TRBD2
TGCGCCAGCAGCCAAGAGCAACTAGCGGGAGCGACAGATACGCAGTATTTT
CASSQEQLAGATDTQYF
>TRBV11-3|-|TRBJ2-3|TRBD1
TGTGCCAGCAGCACCCTTGGACAGGGGAGTCAAGCAGATACGCAGTATTTT
CASSTLGQGSQADTQYF
>TRBV15|once|TRBJ1-5|-
TGTGCCACCTTACTACAGGGCAATCAGCCCCAGCATTTT
CATLLQGNQPQHF
>TRBV5-1|-|TRBJ1-3|-
TGCGCCAGCAGCTTACCGGAGGGTGGAAACACCATATATTTT
CASSLPEGGNTIYF
>TRBV11-1|-|TRBJ1-2|-
TGTGCCAGCAGCTCAGGTCGAGGGACTCACTATGGCTACACCTTC
CASSSGRGTHYGYTF
>TRBV6-5|-|TRBJ1-1|TRBD1
TGTGCCAGCAGTTACCCCCCCTGGACAGGACACACTGAAGCTTTCTTT
CASSYPPWTGHTEAFF
>TRBV7-8|-|TRBJ2-3|TRBD2
TGTGCCAGCAGCTTACTGGCTAGCGGGAGTGAGGGTACGCAGTATTTT
CASSLLASGSEGTQYF
>TRBV9|-|TRBJ2-6|-
TGTGCCAGCAGCGCCCCGTCGGGTCCCGAAGGGGCCAACGTCCTGACTTTC
CASSAPSGPEGANVLTF
>TRBV18|-|TRBJ2-3|-
TGTGCCAGCTCTCCGTACGCGGGCGGAGATACGCAGTATTTT
CASSPYAGGDTQYF
>TRBV6-1|-|TRBJ1-2|-
TGTGCCAGCAGTGAAGTGGAGAGGGTGGGCTACACCTTC
CASSEVERVGYTF
>TRBV30|-|TRBJ1-2|TRBD1
TGTGCCTGGAGGTGGACAGGGGGTAATGGCTACACCTTC
CAWRWTGGNGYTF
>TRBV9|-|TRBJ2-2|-
TGTGCCAGCAGCGTATCGGGCACCGGGGAGCTGTTTTTT
CASSVSGTGELFF
>TRBV14|-|TRBJ2-1|TRBD1
TGTGCCAGCAGCCAAATTGGGGACAGGGGGCAGTTCTTC
CASSQIGDRGQFF
>TRBV24-1|-|TRBJ1-2|-
TGTGCCACCAGTGATCCCGGGAGGTATGGCTACACCTTC
CATSDPGRYGYTF
>TRBV29-1|-|TRBJ2-3|TRBD2
TGCAGCGTTGGAACTAGCGGGAGCGAAGATACGCAGTATTTT
CSVGTSGSEDTQYF
>TRBV20-1|-|TRBJ2-6|-
TGCAGTGCTAGTCGACAGACTGGGGCCAACGTCCTGACTTTC
CSASRQTGANVLTF
>TRBV28|once|TRBJ2-1|TRBD2
TGTGCCAGCAGTCCTAGCGGGGTAGGGTATTTAAATGAGCAGTTCTTC
CASSPSGVGYLNEQFF
>TRBV19|-|TRBJ1-4|-
TGTGCCAGTAGTATTTCCCAGAGGAATGAAAAACTGTTTTTT
CASSISQRNEKLFF
>TRBV9|-|TRBJ1-2|-
TGTGCCAGCAGCGTAGCCCCCAGGGATCGCGGCTACACCTTC
CASSVAPRDRGYTF
>TRBV18|-|TRBJ1-3|-
TGTGCCAGCTCTCTGCGTACAGGGAACCTAAACACCATATATTTT
CASSLRTGNLNTIYF
>TRBV3-1/TRBV3-2|-|TRBJ2-2|-
TGTGCCAGCAGCCACTACACCGGGGAGCTGTTTTTT
CASSHYTGELFF
>TRBV28|-|TRBJ2-7|-
TGTGCCAGCACTCGGGCGGGTATCTACGAGCAGTACTTC
CASTRAGIYEQYF
>TRBV6-5|-|TRBJ1-1|TRBD1
TGTGCCAGCAGTTATCCGGGACAGGGCGGAATCACTGAAGCTTTCTTT
CASSYPGQGGITEAFF
>TRBV19|-|TRBJ1-2|-
TGTGCCAGTAGTGTTAGGAGAGATGGCTACACCTTC
CASSVRRDGYTF
>TRBV10-3|once|TRBJ1-2|-
TGTGCCATCAGTGATGGGGGGACCTCTAACTATGGCTACACCTTC
CAISDGGTSNYGYTF
>TRBV29-1|-|TRBJ1-1|TRBD1
TGCAGCGTCGGAAACGGACAGGGATCTGAAGCTTTCTTT
CSVGNGQGSEAFF
>TRBV23-1|-|TRBJ2-7|-
TGCGCCAGCAGTCCCGTAGGAGGTACCCACGAGCAGTACTTC
CASSPVGGTHEQYF
>TRBV5-1|-|TRBJ2-1|TRBD1
TGCGCCAGCAGCTCCGGGACAGGGGCGATTGACAATGAGCAGTTCTTC
CASSSGTGAIDNEQFF
>TRBV6-5|-|TRBJ1-1|TRBD1
TGTGCCAGCAGAGGACGGACAGGGGGCTTAGCTGAAGCTTTCTTT
CASRGRTGGLAEAFF
>TRBV5-1|-|TRBJ1-1|-
TGCGCCAGCAGCCTGGACCAGGTGGACACTGAAGCTTTCTTT
CASSLDQVDTEAFF
>TRBV9|-|TRBJ1-4|-
TGTGCCAGCAGCGTAGAGTCGGGGGAGAATGAAAAACTGTTTTTT
CASSVESGENEKLFF
>TRBV29-1|-|TRBJ1-2|-
TGCAGCGTTGGAGGCAAGGCGCGCGACTATGGCTACACCTTC
CSVGGKARDYGYTF
>TRBV6-6|-|TRBJ1-4|-
TGTGCCGTCGGAGACTCGGGTGAAAAACTGTTTTTT
CAVGDSGEKLFF
>TRBV7-2|-|TRBJ1-1|TRBD1
TGTGCCAGCAGCTTAGAGTCCACAGGGGGCGCCGCCACTGAAGCTTTCTTT
CASSLESTGGAATEAFF
>TRBV13|-|TRBJ2-3|-
TGTGCCAGCAGCCAAAGGGGGAAGCAGTATTTT
CASSQRGKQYF
>TRBV6-5|-|TRBJ1-6|TRBD1
TGTGCCAGCCGGGACAGCGCAGATAATTCACCCCTCCACTTT
CASRDSADNSPLHF
>TRBV29-1|-|TRBJ1-1|TRBD1
TGCAGCGTGGGGACAGATATGAACACTGAAGCTTTCTTT
CSVGTDMNTEAFF
>TRBV6-2/TRBV6-3|-|TRBJ1-2|-
TGTGCCAGCAGTTACACCACAGGGAACTATGGCTACACCTTC
CASSYTTGNYGYTF
>TRBV7-2|once|TRBJ2-5|-
TGTGCCAGCAGTCCAAGCCCCCAAGAGACCCAGTACTTC
CASSPSPQETQYF
>TRBV19|-|TRBJ1-4|-
TGTGCCAGTAGTATAGCTCCGGGGAGGACTAATGAAAAACTGTTTTTT
CASSIAPGRTNEKLFF
>TRBV3-1/TRBV3-2|-|TRBJ1-6|TRBD1
TGTGCCAGCAGCAAGAGCCTGGGACAGGGGAATTCACCCCTCCACTTT
CASSKSLGQGNSPLHF
>TRBV19|-|TRBJ2-2|TRBD1
TGTGCCAGTAGAAAGGACAGGGGCGGCACCGGGGAGCTGTTTTTT
CASRKDRGGTGELFF
>TRBV3-1/TRBV3-2|-|TRBJ1-2|-
TGTGCCAGCAGCCACCCCGGGTATGGCTACACCTTC
CASSHPGYGYTF
>TRBV6-5|once|TRBJ1-4|TRBD1
TGTGCCAGCAGTTACGTTGGACAGGGCGGGCGTGAAAAACTGTTTTTT
CASSYVGQGGREKLFF
>TRBV27|once|TRBJ1-2|TRBD1
TGTGCCAGCAGTCCGCAGTCCCGGGACAGGGGCTATGGCTACACCTTC
CASSPQSRDRGYGYTF
>TRBV4-2|-|TRBJ1-2|-
TGTGCCAGCAGCCCCGCCTGGACAGTTAACTATGGCTACACCTTC
CASSPAWTVNYGYTF
>TRBV4-2|-|TRBJ2-4|TRBD2
TGTGCCAGCAGCCAAGGGACTAGCGGGGGCAAGGGGAAAAACATTCAGTACTTC
CASSQGTSGGKGKNIQYF
>TRBV19|-|TRBJ2-3|-
TGTGCCAGTAGTATAGCTCCGGGACAAGGGGGTTCAGATACGCAGTATTTT
CASSIAPGQGGSDTQYF
>TRBV9|-|TRBJ2-5|-
TGTGCCAGCAGCGTAGTCCCAAAAGAGACCCAGTACTTC
CASSVVPKETQYF